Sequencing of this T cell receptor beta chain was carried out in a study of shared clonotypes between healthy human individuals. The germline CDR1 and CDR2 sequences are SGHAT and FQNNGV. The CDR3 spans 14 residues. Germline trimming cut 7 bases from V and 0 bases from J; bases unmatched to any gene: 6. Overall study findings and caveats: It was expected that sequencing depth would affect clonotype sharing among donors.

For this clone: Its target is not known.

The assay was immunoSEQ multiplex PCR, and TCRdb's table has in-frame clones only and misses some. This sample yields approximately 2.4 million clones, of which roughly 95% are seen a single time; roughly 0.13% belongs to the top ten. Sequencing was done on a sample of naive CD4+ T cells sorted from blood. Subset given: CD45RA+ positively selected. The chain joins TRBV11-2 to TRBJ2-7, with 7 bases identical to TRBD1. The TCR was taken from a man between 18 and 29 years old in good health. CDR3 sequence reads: CASTPTGSSYEQYF. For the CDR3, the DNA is TGTGCCAGCACCCCGACAGGGAGCTCCTACGAGCAGTACTTC.